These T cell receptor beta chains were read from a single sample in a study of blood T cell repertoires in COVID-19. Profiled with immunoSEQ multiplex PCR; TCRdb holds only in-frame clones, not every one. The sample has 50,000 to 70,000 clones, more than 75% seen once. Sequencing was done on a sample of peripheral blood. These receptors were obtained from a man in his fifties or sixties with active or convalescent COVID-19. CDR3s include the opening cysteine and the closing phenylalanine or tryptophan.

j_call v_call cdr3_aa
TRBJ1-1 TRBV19 CATARGDFNTEAFF
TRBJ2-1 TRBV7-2 CASSLLAGGWYEQFF
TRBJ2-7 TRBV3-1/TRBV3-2 CASSQETSGGAYEQYF
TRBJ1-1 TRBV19 CASRGSRNTEAFF
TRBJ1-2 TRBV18 CASSPNRDDGYTF
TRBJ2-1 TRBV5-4 CASRPDRAVSEQFF
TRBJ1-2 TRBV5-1 CASSLEEPFRGGYTF
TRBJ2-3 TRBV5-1 CASSLASQGWADTQYF
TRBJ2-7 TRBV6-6 CASSYGQGQYEQYF
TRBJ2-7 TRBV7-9 CASSPREYEQYF
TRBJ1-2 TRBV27 CASSPSQGRASIDGYTF
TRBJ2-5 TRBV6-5 CASRDSGGAQETQYF
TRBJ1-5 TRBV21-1 CASSKETGDTDNQPQHF
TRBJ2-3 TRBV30 CAWSGGLAVTDTQYF
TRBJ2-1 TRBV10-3 CAIRPGLAVDEQFF
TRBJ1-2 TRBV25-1 CASSEQGKGAGYTF
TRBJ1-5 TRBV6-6 CASSYAGDNQPQHF
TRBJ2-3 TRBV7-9 CASSFGGLSTDTQYF
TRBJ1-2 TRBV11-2 CASSLDSSYGYTF
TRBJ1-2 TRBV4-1 CASSLRGTGTYGYTF
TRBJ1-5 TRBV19 CASSFRDRPQHF
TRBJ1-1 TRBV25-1 CASSESMEAFF
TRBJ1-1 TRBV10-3 CAISASSAGFFF
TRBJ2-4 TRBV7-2 CASSATGTSGPQYF
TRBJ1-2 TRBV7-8 CASSHGDNDGYTF
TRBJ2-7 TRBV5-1 CASSLAEGATSYEQYF
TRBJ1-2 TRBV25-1 CASSEAVTPYGYTF
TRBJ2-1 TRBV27 CASSWRAGTYNEQFF
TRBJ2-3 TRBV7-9 CASSSRDTYTDTQYF
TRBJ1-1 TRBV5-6 CASSGRGFLVNTEAFF
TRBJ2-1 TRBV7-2 CASSLLRGNEQFF
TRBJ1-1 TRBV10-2 CASSEYGRDEAFF
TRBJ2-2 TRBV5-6 CASSGTSRRNTGELFF
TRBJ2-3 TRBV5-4 CASSLRLAGEQYF
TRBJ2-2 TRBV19 CASSLSGSNSGELFF
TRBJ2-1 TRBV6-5 CASRTSGGSYNEQFF
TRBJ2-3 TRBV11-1 CASSSPVGYFQYF
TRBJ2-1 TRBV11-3 CASSLEGPEYNEQFF
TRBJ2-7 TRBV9 CASSCPRGGACHEQYF
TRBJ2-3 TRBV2 CASTPEFVAGGSDTQYF
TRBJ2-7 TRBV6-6 CASSYRDRVLDEQYF
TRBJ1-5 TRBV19 CASSIVGGDQPQHF
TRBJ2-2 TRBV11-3 CASSYSPGTGELFF
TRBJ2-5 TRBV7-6 CASSLRSTSGGVRETQYF
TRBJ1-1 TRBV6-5 CASSYSGGTEAFF
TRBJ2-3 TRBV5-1 CASSQRSTDTQYF
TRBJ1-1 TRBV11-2 CASSLIQGIAEAFF
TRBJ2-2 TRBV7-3 CASSFKRGGAGELFF
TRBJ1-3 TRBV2 CASSLGRGSARTIYF
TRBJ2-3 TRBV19 CASSGEYTDTQYF
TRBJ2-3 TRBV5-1 CASSSGTGSTDTQYF
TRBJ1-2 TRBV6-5 CASSYQGQEGYTF
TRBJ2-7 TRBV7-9 CASSPRSSGRREQYF
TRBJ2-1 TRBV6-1 CASSEGQSQGEFF
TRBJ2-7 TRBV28 CASPADEQYF
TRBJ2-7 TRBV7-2 CASTPGLASYEQYF
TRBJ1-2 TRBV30 CAWSRMTVNYGYTF
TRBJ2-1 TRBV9 CASSVAGRGSYNEQFF
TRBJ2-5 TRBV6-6 CASSYLGTTERTQYF
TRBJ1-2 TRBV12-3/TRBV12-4 CASSLRVYGYTF